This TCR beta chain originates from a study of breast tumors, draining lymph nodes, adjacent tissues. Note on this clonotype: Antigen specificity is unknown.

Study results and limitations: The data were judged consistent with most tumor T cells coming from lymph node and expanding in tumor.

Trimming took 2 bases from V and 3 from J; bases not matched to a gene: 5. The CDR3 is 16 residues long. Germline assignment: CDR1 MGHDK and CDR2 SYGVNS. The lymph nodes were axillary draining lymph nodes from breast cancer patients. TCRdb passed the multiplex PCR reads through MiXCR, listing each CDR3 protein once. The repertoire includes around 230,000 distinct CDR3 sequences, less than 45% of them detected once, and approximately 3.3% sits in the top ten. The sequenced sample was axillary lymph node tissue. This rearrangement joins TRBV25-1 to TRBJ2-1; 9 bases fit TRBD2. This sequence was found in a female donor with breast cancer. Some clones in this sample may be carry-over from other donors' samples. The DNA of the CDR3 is TGTGCCAGCAGTGAAGAGACTAGCGGATACTACAATGAGCAGTTCTTC. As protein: CASSEETSGYYNEQFF.